Below are 27 T cell receptor beta chains sequenced from a single sample in a study of blood T cell repertoires in COVID-19. Clones were sequenced by immunoSEQ multiplex PCR, and TCRdb holds only the in-frame ones, with some missing. This repertoire shows roughly 210,000 clones, roughly 91% found once; its top ten account for less than 8%. Sequencing input: PBMCs or T cells enriched from blood (not recorded which). The receptors stem from a man aged 25 to 40 in a cohort exposed to, infected with or recovered from COVID-19 (not recorded which).

The chain recombines TRBV5-1 with TRBJ2-7; TRBD1 aligns across 12 bases. The CDR3 has 15 amino acids. CDR1 SGHRS and CDR2 YFSETQ come from the germline V gene. J was trimmed by 4 bases and V by 4 bases; bases with no gene match: 6. The CDR3 nucleotides read TGCGCCAGCAGCCACGGGACAGGGGGCTATTACGAGCAGTACTTC. Amino acids: CASSHGTGGYYEQYF.

The chain uses TRBV7-3 and TRBJ2-3; 9 bases agree with TRBD2. Unmatched junction bases numbered 4, after V lost 2 bases and J lost 4 bases. This CDR3 spans 15 amino acids. Germline V lookup: CDR1 SGHTA, CDR2 FQGTGA. The CDR3 spells CASSLGTSNPDTQYF. In DNA, the CDR3 is TGTGCCAGCAGCTTAGGGACTAGCAACCCAGATACGCAGTATTTT.

CDR3 coding DNA: TGTGCCAGCAGCCAAGTGAGAAGCTCTGGAAACACCATATATTTT. Translating gives CASSQVRSSGNTIYF. This chain uses TRBV3-1 (or the pseudogene TRBV3-2) with TRBJ1-3; D is undetermined. V lost 1 base to trimming and J lost 0 bases, with 7 bases between them. CDR1 and CDR2 from the germline V gene are LGHDT and YNNKEL (reference sequence). The CDR3 runs 15 residues.

V gene TRBV28 combines with J gene TRBJ2-1, with TRBD2 matching 14 bases. J was trimmed by 9 bases and V by 2 bases; bases with no gene match: 6. This CDR3 is 16 amino acids long. Germline lookup yields CDR1 MDHEN and CDR2 SYDVKM. DNA for the CDR3: TGTGCCAGCAGTTTACCCGGGACTAGCGGGAGCGGTGAGCAGTTCTTC. The encoded protein is CASSLPGTSGSGEQFF.

Turning to this clone: This sample also contains other DNA sequences that code for the same CDR3. The chain employs TRBV28 and TRBJ2-7, with TRBD1 identical over 9 bases. Germline loops: CDR1 MDHEN, CDR2 SYDVKM. J lost 0 bases, V lost 6 bases, and 6 bases had no gene match. The CDR3 covers 15 residues. The CDR3 DNA reads as TGTGCCAGCAGCCTCGGACAGGGGATCTCCTACGAGCAGTACTTC. Protein product: CASSLGQGISYEQYF.

The V gene is TRBV9, the J gene TRBJ2-1, with D possibly matching TRBD2 (5 bases). This CDR3 contains 17 residues. The germline CDR1 and CDR2 sequences are SGDLS and YYNGEE. V lost 5 bases and J lost 8, with 26 bases in between. The CDR3 region is CASSAPRTASSRHEQFF. The CDR3 nucleotides are TGTGCCAGCAGTGCACCACGGACTGCTTCTTCGCGACATGAGCAGTTCTTC.

The chain employs TRBV19 and TRBJ1-1, with 9 bases identical to TRBD1. The CDR3 has 14 amino acids. V lost 5 bases, J lost 3 bases, and 4 bases stayed unmatched. Germline CDR1 is LNHDA and CDR2 is SQIVND (reference sequence). CDR3 in amino acids: CASSLWTGDTEAFF. The CDR3 DNA reads as TGTGCCAGTAGTCTCTGGACAGGGGACACTGAAGCTTTCTTT.

The genes are TRBV28 and TRBJ1-6; no firm D call. Germline V gene data show CDR1 as MDHEN and CDR2 as SYDVKM. Trimming left V 6 bases short and J 7 bases short, with 13 bases between. The CDR3 length is 14 residues. This CDR3 reads CASRFAVRNSPLHF. The CDR3 region has the DNA TGTGCCAGCAGGTTCGCAGTACGCAATTCACCCCTCCACTTT.

This clone was detected once. The chain carries TRBV6-2 or TRBV6-3 and TRBJ2-7, with TRBD2 matching over 10 bases. CDR3 length: 17 residues. Germline CDR1 is MNHEY and CDR2 is SVGEGT. Trimming cost V 5 bases and J 3 bases; bases outside gene matches: 13. The CDR3 DNA follows: TGTGCCAGCAGTCCCCAGGTAGCGGGGGGTATCCGCTACGAGCAGTACTTC. Encoded protein: CASSPQVAGGIRYEQYF.

The V call is TRBV9, the J call TRBJ2-1; D is perhaps TRBD2 (6 bases). CDR3 length equals 17 residues. Germline values: CDR1 SGDLS, CDR2 YYNGEE. V was cut by 0 bases and J by 4 bases, with 17 bases left in between. The CDR3 DNA reads TGTGCCAGCAGCGTAGTCGATCGGCGGGAAGGGTACAATGAGCAGTTCTTC. This codes for CASSVVDRREGYNEQFF.

The rearrangement links TRBV28 to TRBJ2-7, with a possible D match to TRBD2 (6 bases). This CDR3 contains 14 residues. Trimming removed 5 bases from V and 7 bases from J, with 18 bases in between. CDR1 is MDHEN and CDR2 is SYDVKM in the germline V gene. CDR3 nucleotide sequence: TGTGCCAGCAGTCTGGCCGGGAGTTCGAAGGAGCAGTACTTC. This translates into CASSLAGSSKEQYF.

The J gene is TRBJ2-7, the V gene TRBV6-5; possibly TRBD1 for D (5 bases). Germline-derived CDR1 and CDR2 are MNHEY and SVGAGI. CDR3 length equals 14 residues. The germline V and J ends were trimmed by 10 bases and 2 bases, with 18 bases remaining between them. The DNA for the CDR3 is TGTGCCACCATGGAAAGGGGTCCTCCCTACGAGCAGTACTTC. Translated, it gives CATMERGPPYEQYF.

A single count supports this clone. This sequence joins TRBV9 and TRBJ2-3, with D possibly being TRBD2 (6 bases). Germline V gene sequence: CDR1 SGDLS, CDR2 YYNGEE. The germline V and J ends were trimmed by 0 bases and 3 bases, with 11 bases remaining between them. This CDR3 region has 15 residues. The CDR3 region has the DNA TGTGCCAGCAGCGTAGTGCCGGGAGCAACAGATACGCAGTATTTT. The encoded protein is CASSVVPGATDTQYF.

This chain connects TRBV6-5 to TRBJ2-1, with 9 bases lining up with TRBD2. Germline lookup yields CDR1 MNHEY and CDR2 SVGAGI. V lost 4 bases and J lost 8; bases outside the gene matches: 12. This CDR3 has 16 amino acids. The CDR3 region is CASSSKRASGAYEQFF. The CDR3 nucleotides read TGTGCCAGCAGTTCAAAGAGGGCTAGCGGGGCCTATGAGCAGTTCTTC.

The CDR3 here is CASTILAGAIHEQYF. In nucleotides, the CDR3 is TGTGCCAGCACCATACTAGCGGGAGCGATCCACGAGCAGTACTTC. V gene TRBV28 combines with J gene TRBJ2-7; 11 nucleotides align to TRBD2. The CDR3 has 15 amino acids. Germline V lookup: CDR1 MDHEN, CDR2 SYDVKM. V was pared by 7 bases and J by 5 bases, with 10 bases of the junction left unmatched.

The chain uses TRBV27 and TRBJ2-3; a weak D match, TRBD2 (5 bases). Germline assignment: CDR1 MNHEY and CDR2 SMNVEV (reference sequence). CDR3 length: 14 amino acids. Trimming pared 4 bases from V and 0 bases from J, leaving 8 bases between. The CDR3 loop is CASSSRTSTDTQYF. The CDR3 DNA is TGTGCCAGCAGTTCCCGGACTAGCACAGATACGCAGTATTTT.

In this sample, this clone turned up once. In DNA, the CDR3 is TGTGCCAGCAGCTTAGCCTCACCTGGGACTAGGGTTAACAATGAGCAGTTCTTC. Translating gives CASSLASPGTRVNNEQFF. The chain carries TRBV7-8 and TRBJ2-1; 8 bases are a match to TRBD2. Germline values: CDR1 SGHVS, CDR2 FQNEAQ. There are 18 residues in the CDR3. V trimming: 0 bases; J trimming: 5 bases; junction bases outside the gene matches: 12.

This clone occurred a few times. The V gene is TRBV27, the J gene TRBJ2-1, with a possible D match to TRBD2 (5 bases). CDR3 size: 13 residues. The V end lost 11 bases, the J end lost 10 bases, and 21 bases lay between the germline ends. Germline CDR1 MNHEY, CDR2 SMNVEV (reference sequence). The CDR3 reads CAVQNDYLAEQFF. The CDR3 bases are TGTGCCGTCCAAAATGATTACCTAGCCGAGCAGTTCTTC.

The chain combines TRBV9 with TRBJ2-1; D ambiguous. The CDR3 extends over 12 amino acids. Germline V gene data show CDR1 as SGDLS and CDR2 as YYNGEE. V lost 0 bases, J lost 6 bases, and 4 bases lay in between. CDR3 protein: CASSVGSNEQFF. The CDR3, as DNA: TGTGCCAGCAGCGTAGGCAGCAATGAGCAGTTCTTC.

The chain is built from TRBV5-1 and TRBJ2-7; 8 bases fit TRBD2. The CDR3 sequence is 18 residues long. V lost 1 base to trimming and J lost 2 bases; unmatched junction nucleotides: 14. Germline CDR1 is SGHRS and CDR2 is YFSETQ. The CDR3 DNA is TGCGCCAGCAGCTTGTTACTAGCGGAAGGGGAGCACCCCTACGAGCAGTACTTC. Protein: CASSLLLAEGEHPYEQYF.

This chain connects TRBV9 to TRBJ2-7, with 9 bases aligning to TRBD2. The CDR3 contains 14 residues. The germline gives CDR1 SGDLS, CDR2 YYNGEE. V shed 0 bases and J 7 bases; nucleotides not matched to a gene: 5. DNA of the CDR3: TGTGCCAGCAGCGTAGTAGCGGGGGTAGGGGAGCAGTACTTC. Translating it yields CASSVVAGVGEQYF. Full variable domain (missing parts from reference TRBV9 and TRBJ2-7): DSGVTQTPKHLITATGQRVTLRCSPRSGDLSVYWYQQSLDQGLQFLIQYYNGEERAKGNILERFSAQQFPDLHSELNLSSLELGDSALYFCASSVVAGVGEQYFGPGTRLTVT.

This chain links TRBV12-3 or TRBV12-4 with TRBJ2-1, with D possibly matching TRBD1 (5 bases). The CDR3 extends over 13 amino acids. V shed 1 base and J shed 7 bases, with 8 bases lying between them. The CDR3 DNA reads as TGTGCCAGCAGTTTAGGGACACAAAATGAGCAGTTCTTC. Its protein is CASSLGTQNEQFF.

The DNA of the CDR3 is TGCGCCAGCAGCTCCCTTGGCGGGAGGGCCTATCAGAATGAGCAGTTCTTC. Its protein is CASSSLGGRAYQNEQFF. The rearrangement uses TRBV5-1 and TRBJ2-1; 9 bases are shared with TRBD2. The junction had 14 bases not matched to a gene; V was cut back by 3 bases and J by 7 bases. Germline CDR1 is SGHRS and CDR2 is YFSETQ. This CDR3 has 17 residues.

The CDR3: CASSQVSGGAIYNEQFF. The CDR3 DNA reads as TGCGCCAGCAGCCAAGTATCCGGCGGAGCTATTTACAATGAGCAGTTCTTC. The chain carries TRBV4-1 and TRBJ2-1, with unresolved D. Trimming left V 1 base short and J 4 bases short, with 17 bases between. This CDR3 is built from 17 residues. Germline V gene data show CDR1 as MGHRA and CDR2 as YSYEKL.

The gene calls are TRBV11-2 and TRBJ2-4, with 8 positions matching TRBD2. CDR1 is SGHAT, CDR2 FQNNGV, per germline. The V and J ends lost 5 bases and 1 base, in that order; junction bases with no gene match: 10. This CDR3 has 17 amino acids. CDR3 loop: CASSPTRAGVAKNIQYF. As DNA, the CDR3 is TGTGCCAGCAGCCCCACGAGAGCGGGAGTGGCCAAAAACATTCAGTACTTC. Filled out from reference TRBV11-2 and TRBJ2-4, the complete variable domain reads EAGVAQSPRYKIIEKRQSVAFWCNPISGHATLYWYQQILGQGPKLLIQFQNNGVVDDSQLPKDRFSAERLKGVDSTLKIQPAKLEDSAVYLCASSPTRAGVAKNIQYFGAGTRLSVL.

The table lists this clone with a few counts. The chain links TRBV24-1 to TRBJ2-6; maybe TRBD1 (6 bases). The V gene's germline CDR1 is KGHDR and CDR2 SFDVKD. Trimming took off 4 bases at V and 1 base at J, with 7 bases between the two ends. The length of the CDR3 is 15 residues. For the CDR3, the DNA is TGTGCCACCAGTGAACAGGGTTCTGGGGCCAACGTCCTGACTTTC. Protein product: CATSEQGSGANVLTF.

The V gene is TRBV12-3 or TRBV12-4, the J gene TRBJ1-2; 8 bases agree with TRBD1. The CDR3 contains 13 residues. V was clipped by 3 bases and J by 5 bases; unmatched bases: 2. CDR3 sequence: CASSLDREYGYTF. The CDR3, as DNA: TGTGCCAGCAGTTTGGACAGGGAGTATGGCTACACCTTC.